These 26 T cell receptor beta chains came from one sample sequenced in a study of Ad26.COV2.S vaccination and SARS-CoV-2 variants (dated by TCRdb to about 2021). This specimen's treatment or condition label, per the study, means: roughly 20 received Ad26.COV2.S at low or high dose, single or two shots; several received placebo; per-sample allocation not given. Repertoires of vaccine and placebo recipients were sequenced from samples taken on day 63 after the first injection. Receptor libraries were prepared by the immunoSEQ multiplex PCR assay. Sourced from immuneACCESS, this table was stored by TCRdb with only in-frame sequences that have V and J called. A share of the clones is absent; for the studies checked, an unresolved V gene accounts for under half, and the remainder has no known explanation. For this sample there are about 440,000 clones; approximately 90% appear just once. The ten largest clones add up to around 13% of the sample.

The sequencing here drew on peripheral blood, taken in a trial of Ad26.COV2.S vaccine versus placebo. Receptors were obtained from a person between 18 and 65 years old who received the Ad26.COV2.S COVID-19 vaccine or a placebo.

The chain joins TRBV19 to TRBJ2-3, with 10 bases identical to TRBD2. This CDR3 region has 13 residues. The V gene's germline CDR1 is LNHDA and CDR2 SQIVND (reference sequence). Trimming at V came to 8 bases and at J to 3 bases, leaving 2 bases not matched to a gene. The CDR3 loop reads CASQLAGTDTQYF. The CDR3 DNA is TGTGCCAGTCAACTAGCGGGGACAGATACGCAGTATTTT.

V and J are TRBV2 and TRBJ2-5; the D is unclear. The ends were cut back, 4 bases at V and 5 bases at J, with 11 bases in the middle. The CDR3 is 13 amino acids. Germline CDR1 SNHLY, CDR2 FYNNEI. CDR3 DNA: TGTGCCAGCAGTGTGGGTTTGGGTGAGACCCAGTACTTC. This sequence encodes CASSVGLGETQYF.

The chain combines TRBV9 with TRBJ1-2; D call uncertain. The V end lost 1 base, the J end lost 8 bases, and 9 bases lay between the germline ends. This CDR3 region has 12 residues. The germline gives CDR1 SGDLS, CDR2 YYNGEE. DNA for the CDR3: TGTGCCAGCAGCGTACCCGGTGGGGGCTACACCTTC. As protein: CASSVPGGGYTF.

This clone was counted ten times or more. The chain joins TRBV27 to TRBJ1-4, with D uncertain. Germline CDR1 is MNHEY and CDR2 is SMNVEV (reference sequence). The CDR3 sequence is 12 residues long. Trimming took off 5 bases at V and 11 bases at J, with 12 bases between the two ends. CDR3 loop: CASSTGMGKLFF. The CDR3 DNA reads TGTGCCAGCAGTACCGGAATGGGTAAACTGTTTTTT.

J is TRBJ1-4 and V is TRBV5-6, with 7 bases identical to TRBD1. Germline V lookup: CDR1 SGHDT, CDR2 YYEEEE. CDR3 length equals 15 residues. Trimming at V came to 1 base and at J to 8 bases, leaving 8 bases not matched to a gene. The CDR3 sequence is CASSLYQGVEEKLFF. Written as DNA, the CDR3 is TGTGCCAGCAGCTTGTATCAGGGGGTAGAGGAAAAACTGTTTTTT.

The J gene is TRBJ2-7, the V gene TRBV7-2; D remains ambiguous. Germline V gene sequence: CDR1 SGHTA, CDR2 FQGNSA. V was clipped by 1 base and J by 0 bases, with 4 bases between them. There are 13 residues in the CDR3. The CDR3 protein is CASSLGVSYEQYF. The CDR3 nucleotides read TGTGCCAGCAGCTTAGGGGTCTCCTACGAGCAGTACTTC.

This clone showed up just once. The CDR3 nucleotides are TGTGCCAGCAGCCGCTCTAGGGGCGGGGAGCTGTTTTTT. Its protein product is CASSRSRGGELFF. This chain joins TRBV7-2 and TRBJ2-2; D is possibly TRBD1 (5 bases). Trimming took 5 bases from V and 7 from J, leaving 11 bases between them. CDR1 is SGHTA, CDR2 FQGNSA, per germline. The CDR3 length is 13 residues.

This chain connects TRBV6-4 to TRBJ1-5; D not resolved. V lost 0 bases and J lost 6, with 6 bases in between. CDR3 size: 13 residues. Germline V gene sequence: CDR1 MRHNA, CDR2 SNTAGT. Here the CDR3 DNA reads TGTGCCAGCAGTGACTCGTATGGTCAGCCCCAGCATTTT. Translated: CASSDSYGQPQHF.

Written as DNA, the CDR3 is TGTGCCAGCAGCAGGGGGCGCAGGAGTGAAAAACTGTTTTTT. It encodes CASSRGRRSEKLFF. The rearrangement joins TRBV25-1 to TRBJ1-4; 8 nucleotides align to TRBD1. The CDR3 is 14 amino acids. Germline CDR1 is MGHDK and CDR2 is SYGVNS. With 6 bases clipped from V and 7 bases from J, the junction kept 7 bases outside the gene matches.

The chain has TRBV7-9 and TRBJ2-1; D call uncertain. The CDR3 is 13 residues long. Germline CDR1 reads SEHNR; CDR2 reads FQNEAQ (reference sequence). Trimming removed 5 bases from V and 6 bases from J, with 11 bases in between. CDR3 bases: TGTGCCAGCAGCAACCGACGGTTCAATGAGCAGTTCTTC. The encoded protein is CASSNRRFNEQFF. The variable domain in full, completed from reference TRBV7-9 and TRBJ2-1, reads DTGVSQNPRHKITKRGQNVTFRCDPISEHNRLYWYRQTLGQGPEFLTYFQNEAQLEKSRLLSDRFSAERPKGSFSTLEIQRTEQGDSAMYLCASSNRRFNEQFFGPGTRLTVL.

The chain employs TRBV28 and TRBJ1-1; D not resolved. Germline V gene sequence: CDR1 MDHEN, CDR2 SYDVKM. The CDR3 is made up of 12 amino acids. V was clipped by 2 bases and J by 4 bases, with 5 bases between them. CDR3 sequence: CASSLPRTEAFF. In DNA form, the CDR3 reads TGTGCCAGCAGTTTACCCCGCACTGAAGCTTTCTTT.

With regard to this clone: Other nucleotide sequences in the sample specify the same CDR3. This chain uses TRBV28 with TRBJ1-5; TRBD1 might be the D (5 bases). Per the germline V gene, CDR1 is MDHEN and CDR2 is SYDVKM. This CDR3 has 14 amino acids. V shed 6 bases and J shed 9 bases, with 18 bases lying between them. The CDR3 loop reads CASREWGLLMPQHF. CDR3 DNA sequence: TGTGCCAGCAGAGAGTGGGGCCTACTAATGCCCCAGCATTTT. Full variable domain (rest looked up from reference TRBV28 and TRBJ1-5): DVKVTQSSRYLVKRTGEKVFLECVQDMDHENMFWYRQDPGLGLRLIYFSYDVKMKEKGDIPEGYSVSREKKERFSLILESASTNQTSMYLCASREWGLLMPQHFGDGTRLSIL.

The chain combines TRBV25-1 with TRBJ2-7, with D maybe TRBD2 (5 bases). Germline CDR1 and CDR2: MGHDK and SYGVNS. CDR3 size: 13 residues. V was shortened by 8 bases and J by 1 base, with 12 bases between the two germline ends. CDR3 in amino acids: CASQRVGSYEQYF. The CDR3 DNA reads as TGTGCCAGCCAGAGGGTGGGTTCCTACGAGCAGTACTTC.

This sequence joins TRBV5-4 and TRBJ2-3; D gene ambiguous. V lost 0 bases to trimming and J lost 4 bases, with 3 bases between them. The germline CDR1 and CDR2 sequences are SGHNT and YYREEE (reference sequence). The CDR3 has 12 amino acids. The CDR3 DNA sequence: TGTGCCAGCAGCTTGGTGGCAGATACGCAGTATTTT. Amino acid sequence: CASSLVADTQYF.

The chain combines TRBV6-1 with TRBJ1-6; D might be TRBD1 (5 bases). V lost 0 bases, J lost 9 bases, and 12 bases lay in between. Germline assignment: CDR1 MNHNS and CDR2 SASEGT. There are 15 residues in the CDR3. The DNA of the CDR3 is TGTGCCAGCAGTGAAGCATCAGGGATTCGTTCACCCCTCCACTTT. Translation gives CASSEASGIRSPLHF.

The chain employs TRBV12-3 or TRBV12-4 and TRBJ1-5; no reliable D call. The CDR3 is 12 amino acids. The V end was cut by 5 bases, the J end by 7 bases, with 9 bases between. The CDR3 DNA follows: TGTGCCAGCAGTCGTGTAGGGCAGCCCCAGCATTTT. Protein: CASSRVGQPQHF.

The chain uses TRBV9 and TRBJ2-5; no reliable D call. Trimming stripped 2 bases from V and 2 bases from J, with 10 bases between. CDR3 length equals 14 residues. Germline CDR1 reads SGDLS; CDR2 reads YYNGEE. The CDR3 loop reads CASSVASVQETQYF. The CDR3 DNA reads TGTGCCAGCAGCGTCGCCAGCGTTCAAGAGACCCAGTACTTC.

This chain links TRBV7-2 with TRBJ2-7; 10 bases are shared with TRBD2. The J segment lost 0 bases and the V segment lost 2 bases, leaving 13 bases of the junction unmatched. Looked up from germline, CDR1 is SGHTA and CDR2 is FQGNSA. This CDR3 is built from 19 residues. The CDR3 sequence is CASSLLDFPLAGNSYEQYF. DNA of the CDR3: TGTGCCAGCAGCTTACTTGACTTCCCACTAGCGGGAAACTCCTACGAGCAGTACTTC. The variable domain in full, completed from reference TRBV7-2 and TRBJ2-7, reads GAGVSQSPSNKVTEKGKDVELRCDPISGHTALYWYRQSLGQGLEFLIYFQGNSAPDKSGLPSDRFSAERTGGSVSTLTIQRTQQEDSAVYLCASSLLDFPLAGNSYEQYFGPGTRLTVT.

The CDR3 nucleotides are TGTGCCAGCGGGTTCGGGGAGACCCAGTACTTC. It codes for CASGFGETQYF. The chain has TRBV12-3 or TRBV12-4 and TRBJ2-5, with unresolved D. V lost 8 bases and J lost 5, with 9 bases in between. The CDR3 contains 11 residues.

The chain combines TRBV11-2 with TRBJ2-5; 8 bases match TRBD2. The CDR3 is 14 amino acids. J gave up 4 bases and V 4 bases, and 5 bases lay outside the gene matches. Germline V lookup: CDR1 SGHAT, CDR2 FQNNGV. Here the CDR3 DNA reads TGTGCCAGCAGCTCTCCCGGGGGGGGAGAGACCCAGTACTTC. Amino acids: CASSSPGGGETQYF.

This chain links TRBV4-1 with TRBJ2-1; 9 bases are a match to TRBD1. Germline-derived CDR1 and CDR2 are MGHRA and YSYEKL. After removal of 4 bases from V and 8 bases from J, the junction contained 15 bases not matched to a gene. The CDR3 has 17 amino acids. The CDR3 here is CASSLRKGQGTWDEQFF. The CDR3 region has the DNA TGCGCCAGCAGCCTACGAAAAGGACAGGGGACTTGGGATGAGCAGTTCTTC.

V usage is TRBV27 and J usage is TRBJ1-4; D possibly corresponds to TRBD2 (6 bases). The J call is uncertain, as TRBJ2-2 better fits the DNA end. CDR3 length equals 12 residues. CDR1 is MNHEY and CDR2 is SMNVEV in the germline V gene (reference sequence). CDR3 sequence (DNA): TGTGCCAGCAGTTTCCGGGGGACGGAGCTGTTTTTT. It is translated as CASSFRGTELFF.

V gene TRBV14 combines with J gene TRBJ1-1, with D unclear. V gave up 0 bases and J gave up 11 bases, with 13 bases separating them. Germline values: CDR1 SGHDN, CDR2 FVKESK. The CDR3 has 13 amino acids. For the CDR3, the DNA is TGTGCCAGCAGCCAAGATTTTAGACTTTCGGCTTTCTTT. It specifies CASSQDFRLSAFF.

Of note for this clone: One junction end does not reproduce the germline sequence, and a read error may be involved. This chain links TRBV28 with TRBJ2-7, with D possibly being TRBD1 (6 bases). Germline V gene data show CDR1 as MDHEN and CDR2 as SYDVKM. CDR3 length equals 11 residues. In DNA form, the CDR3 reads TGTGCCAGCAGTTCAAAGAGGGGGAAAAACTTC. This sequence encodes CASSSKRGKNF.

This chain connects TRBV7-9 to TRBJ2-1; 8 nucleotides agree with TRBD1. The junction had 5 bases not matched to a gene; V was cut back by 8 bases and J by 5 bases. The CDR3 runs to 13 residues. Looked up from germline, CDR1 is SEHNR and CDR2 is FQNEAQ (reference sequence). The CDR3 nucleotides read TGTGCCAGCCGGGACAGGACCAACAATGAGCAGTTCTTC. Protein: CASRDRTNNEQFF.

This rearrangement joins TRBV14 to TRBJ2-7; D is ambiguous. The V gene lost 2 bases and the J gene lost 6 bases, with 17 bases spanning the gap. The V gene's germline CDR1 is SGHDN and CDR2 FVKESK. This CDR3 spans 15 amino acids. In DNA form, the CDR3 reads TGTGCCAGCAGCCAATTACTTTCATTGATCGGCGAGCAGTACTTC. Translation: CASSQLLSLIGEQYF.